This T cell receptor beta chain was sequenced during a study of cytomegalovirus exposure and HLA in healthy donors (dated by TCRdb to 2017 to 2019). Regarding the complete study: An earlier analysis of 587 of the donors reported under 300 Gb of sequence data and 117 million unique TCR beta sequences obtained from roughly 180 million T cells. Because of strong linkage in the cohort, a few DR-DQ haplotypes were treated as single units for association and clustering. The study used immunosequencing to profile the T cell repertoires of some 600 subjects and linked those repertoires to cytomegalovirus serostatus. In a later analysis, previously published TCR beta repertoires from 500 to 750 donors were re-analyzed and high-resolution HLA genotyping was added so that TCR occurrence patterns could be studied. Class I and class II HLA loci were covered by the typing at four-digit resolution. In addition to the first cohort of 666 subjects, a separate validation cohort of some 120 different subjects was used. Alongside the repertoire data, information on donor age, sex, ethnicity and CMV serostatus was compiled. In a later genetic analysis, genome-wide SNP genotypes for about 55% of the roughly 670 donors were used, and that subset was treated as a discovery cohort. An early release covering about 600 HLA-typed donors comprised approximately 290 gigabases of sequencing data and approximately 85 million unique TCR sequences. The genetic ancestry cluster associated with self-reported Caucasian donors included 81% of the 398 genotyped donors. The study aimed to test whether signatures of past pathogen exposure could be identified by cataloging public T cell receptors. Among roughly 400 genotyped donors of the cohort, an average of around 240,000 unique TCR beta nucleotide sequences were sequenced per donor, around 20% of them non-productive. All discovery cohort repertoires had been generated on a single sequencing platform. An earlier analysis of 500 to 750 of the donors applied high-throughput TCR beta sequencing to assess whether each TCR beta V gene segment acted as functional or pseudogenic. Rather than using new phenotypic data, the later analysis identified candidate immune exposures from TCR beta sequences and from how often those sequences occurred across donors. The study combined high-throughput TCR immunosequencing, statistical association of individual TCRs with disease status, and machine learning to predict cytomegalovirus infection status. The number of donors typed differed by locus, with about 629-640 for A, B, C, DRB1 and DQB1, 522 for DQA1, about 610 for DPA1, and some 440 for DPB1. Study-wide conclusions, independent of this receptor: According to a later analysis, parvovirus B19, influenza, CMV and Epstein-Barr virus appeared linked to several top co-occurrence clusters. A group of highly shared sequence variants was considered likely to be a technical artifact of the sequencing pipeline. Compared with the approximately 600-donor mean, donors in an Asian-associated ancestry cluster had fewer N-insertions in productive TCRs, according to a later genetic analysis. Only TCR beta chains were sequenced in this cohort, and the absence of alpha or paired-chain data limited detectable features. In the study, 150 to 200 TCR beta chains were listed as associated with cytomegalovirus. In vitro tests confirmed that a few of the cytomegalovirus-associated TCR beta chains recognize cytomegalovirus antigens. Because HLA typing was missing for some donors at each locus, association tests included only the typed subset. The authors suggested that the approach could potentially be extended to other disease states and immunological phenotypes. The only immune exposure information available for the cohort was CMV serostatus. Assigning TCR associations to individual alleles was difficult when HLA alleles, especially DR and DQ, strongly co-occurred. In an earlier analysis of about 550 of the donors, most TCR beta V segments were observed in productive rearrangements about 90% or about 30% of the time, broadly matching IMGT annotations. About 17 rarely observed V segments, including chromosome 9 orphons, were excluded from the earlier analysis of approximately 500 of the donors because counts were too low. Presence/absence analyses assumed roughly uniform sequencing depth across donors, an assumption that may not hold. Correlated functional status among segregating V segments might be attributable to linkage disequilibrium, but an unknown experimental factor could not be ruled out. In a later analysis, HLA-associated TCR beta chains showed more clonal expansion and lower generation probabilities than non-associated chains that were equally common. A further reported finding was that TCR beta sequences accurately predicted the HLA-A and HLA-B alleles for most subjects in the first cohort. In a later analysis, TCR association rates were found to vary across HLA loci, with the most associated TCRs seen for DRB1 alleles and the fewest for HLA-C alleles. Specific HLA alleles were associated with some 15,000 TCR beta sequences at a false discovery rate of 0.05 in a later analysis. In a later genetic analysis, a missense DCLRE1C variant was associated with V-gene and J-gene trimming of TCR beta chains, and the association was replicated in an independent cohort. Some IMGT-functional V segments, including TRBV6-2 and TRBV6-3, could not be distinguished by the 87-base-pair reads and were therefore excluded. Most TCR sequences were seen in very few donors, while some public TCRs were found in many individuals. The classifier was reported to diagnose cytomegalovirus status with high specificity and sensitivity in both the original cohort and the validation cohort. According to a later analysis, most CMV-associated TCR beta chains appeared to be HLA-restricted, and the HLA associations seemed to be driven largely by CMV exposure.

For CDR1 and CDR2, the germline V gene lists SGHTA and FQGNSA. Trimming accounts for 6 bases at V and 5 bases at J, while the number of junction bases matched to no gene is 6. From the cysteine through the phenylalanine, the CDR3 covers 14 amino acids. The retained sequence is limited to the CDR3, 42 bases, with the frame set at the first base. This clone was recorded a few times. There is no known antigen for this receptor. The sample holds no much larger clone one base away, and base qualities are not on file. In total, approximately 690 healthy bone marrow donors made up the cohort. All cohort members were sampled while nominally healthy, although unrecorded immune exposures were likely present. The donor was CMV seronegative and was included in the group of 352 seronegative cohort members. Every donor gave a peripheral blood sample, and the peripheral blood mononuclear cells from that sample were used for TCR beta sequencing. Genomic DNA extraction from the blood cell samples was performed with the Qiagen DNeasy Blood Extraction Kit.

Library method: the immunoSEQ multiplex PCR assay. For the multiplex PCR, a mixture combining 60 forward primers for TCR Vbeta segments and 13 reverse primers for TCR Jbeta segments was used. Amplification of the CDR3 region of rearranged TCR beta genes was performed with a multiplex PCR assay on genomic DNA. On the Illumina HiSeq System, the amplified TCR beta libraries were sequenced as 87-base-pair reads. From the authors' description of their analysis: A later analysis tallied roughly 78 million unique TCR beta chains across the 610 or so repertoires, and about 10 million of those chains were shared by two or more donors. A nearest-neighbor algorithm error-corrected the raw reads and collapsed the reads into unique sequences, merging closely related sequences to remove PCR and sequencing errors. CDR3 sequences were aligned to IMGT reference sequences to assign V, D and J gene segments. Each retained sequence needed at least a six-nucleotide match to both a V gene segment and a J gene segment. Rearrangements were called productive when the CDR3 lacked stop codons and stayed in frame with V and J; all others were non-productive. CDR3 was defined according to IMGT convention as the region running from the second conserved V-encoded cysteine to the conserved J-encoded phenylalanine. The earlier analysis of fewer than 700 of the donors excluded sequences that lacked an unambiguous match to a single V gene segment. In an earlier analysis of 587 of the donors, a V segment was called functional when productive rearrangements were above 56.7%, and segregating when the standard deviation between donors exceeded 5%. A statistical classification framework was developed to diagnose cytomegalovirus status using the catalog of TCR beta chain sequences. V and J gene assignment, in a later analysis, came from comparing TCR nucleotide sequences with IMGT/GENE-DB human TR gene sequences. The TCRdist pipeline was used in a later analysis to assign CDR3 sequences and most-parsimonious VDJ recombination scenarios. In a later analysis, each TCR beta chain was defined by its CDR3 amino acid sequence together with its V-gene family, and reads lacking a unique V-gene family were excluded. In a later analysis, nearly 600 highly shared, low-generation-probability nucleotide sequences were removed to address suspected cross-contamination and a sequencing artifact. In a later analysis, a clonal expansion index for each public chain was calculated from normalized within-repertoire ranks of inferred template counts. In a later analysis, generation probabilities were computed using a VDJ recombination model fitted to out-of-frame rearrangements, and the results were checked against IGoR. In a later analysis, TCR-TCR, TCR-HLA and TCR-CMV co-occurrence was scored with hypergeometric tests, and a repertoire-size bias correction was applied to TCR pairs. False discovery rates were estimated in a later analysis by permuting HLA or CMV assignments 20 times. In a later analysis, co-occurring TCRs were grouped using DBSCAN, and TCRdist sequence similarity was added for clustering within HLA-allele-positive subsets. Repertoires with fewer than 30,000 or more than 120,000 public chains, plus five repertoires with anomalous nucleotide sharing, were excluded from co-occurrence clustering. TCRdb mirrors the immuneACCESS table, restricted to in-frame sequences. Some clones are absent from its copies; in checked studies, under half trace to an unresolved V gene, and the reason for the others is unknown. That table gives V, J and clone size, and the DNA gave D and trimming. This sample has 160,000 or so clones in its table, and over 60% of those were observed once. 2.8% of the sample is held by the ten biggest clonotypes.

The material sequenced was PBMCs. The sequence derives from a woman in her twenties or thirties in good health and CMV-seronegative. The chain is encoded by TRBV7-2 joined to TRBJ2-3, and 9 junction bases match TRBD2. The CDR3 protein: CASRETAGGDTQYF. The nucleotides are TGTGCCAGCAGGGAAACAGCGGGAGGAGATACGCAGTATTTT.